The 20 T cell receptor beta chains below were found in one sample sequenced in a study of a mutant IDH1 vaccine in newly diagnosed glioma (dated by TCRdb to 2020 to 2023). Libraries were prepared through the immunoSEQ multiplex PCR assay. TCRdb obtained this table from immuneACCESS and retained in-frame rearrangements with V and J assigned. These tables miss some clones; where compared with another copy, unresolved V genes account for less than half of the shortfall, and the remainder is unexplained. In all, the sample holds 50,000 to 65,000 clones, and 91% of those were seen once. The biggest ten clones account for over 2% of the sample. The time point label of this sample denotes: week 11, during vaccination. Every vaccine dose consisted of 300 ug of a 20-mer mutant IDH1 peptide in Montanide, administered subcutaneously together with topical imiquimod. The antigens for these receptors are not known.

The specimen comprised PBMCs, sampled from a glioma patient whose treatment included an IDH1 peptide vaccine. The receptor set was obtained from a man aged 50 to 60 with glioma.

The chain joins TRBV7-9 to TRBJ1-1, with D possibly being TRBD1 (5 bases). Germline V gives CDR1 SEHNR, CDR2 FQNEAQ (reference sequence). Trimming removed 6 bases from V and 1 base from J, with 9 bases in between. The CDR3 extends over 13 amino acids. This CDR3 is CASRYQGNTEAFF. The CDR3 coding sequence is TGTGCCAGCAGATACCAGGGGAACACTGAAGCTTTCTTT.

The V call is TRBV27, the J call TRBJ1-2, with 7 bases that match TRBD1. The V segment lost 0 bases and the J segment 7 bases; nucleotides outside the gene matches: 8. Germline values: CDR1 MNHEY, CDR2 SMNVEV (reference sequence). The CDR3 is 15 amino acids. The CDR3 loop reads CASSLSPDRVIGYTF. The CDR3 nucleotides read TGTGCCAGCAGTTTATCCCCTGACAGGGTGATTGGCTACACCTTC.

V and J are TRBV4-3 and TRBJ2-4, with a possible D match to TRBD2 (5 bases). The CDR3 runs to 15 residues. The V end lost 3 bases, the J end lost 0 bases, and 9 bases lay between the germline ends. CDR1 and CDR2 from the germline V gene are LGHNA and YSLEER. CDR3 in DNA: TGCGCCAGCAGCCAGAAAGGAGGAGCCAAAAACATTCAGTACTTC. This encodes CASSQKGGAKNIQYF.

This chain links TRBV7-2 with TRBJ1-3; possibly TRBD1 for D (5 bases). Looked up from germline, CDR1 is SGHTA and CDR2 is FQGNSA. This CDR3 has 16 residues. Trimming shortened V by 5 bases and J by 4 bases, and 18 bases separated the two germline ends. In nucleotides, the CDR3 is TGTGCCAGCAGCCGGGCTCCAGGGCTCTCAGGAAACACCATATATTTT. This codes for CASSRAPGLSGNTIYF.

This chain connects TRBV10-3 to TRBJ1-2; 8 bases match TRBD1. Unmatched junction bases numbered 4, after V lost 3 bases and J lost 4 bases. The CDR3 has 14 amino acids. From germline, CDR1 is ENHRY and CDR2 SYGVKD. Here the CDR3 DNA reads TGTGCCATCAGTGAAGGCGGGACAGGCTATGGCTACACCTTC. Translation gives CAISEGGTGYGYTF.

The V call is TRBV7-9, the J call TRBJ1-2; 7 bases fit TRBD1. The V gene end was trimmed by 9 bases and the J gene end by 5 bases; junction bases not matched to a gene: 6. This CDR3 region has 12 residues. CDR1 and CDR2 (germline): SEHNR, FQNEAQ (reference sequence). The CDR3, as DNA: TGTGCCAGTACGAACAGGGGTTATGGCTACACCTTC. Translating gives CASTNRGYGYTF.

The chain combines TRBV4-2 with TRBJ2-7; 10 bases align to TRBD2. Germline assignment: CDR1 LGHNA and CDR2 YNFKEQ. The CDR3 covers 15 residues. V was clipped by 3 bases and J by 4 bases; unmatched bases: 6. In DNA form, the CDR3 reads TGTGCCAGCAGCCAGCTAGCGGGGGCCGAATACGAGCAGTACTTC. Translation: CASSQLAGAEYEQYF.

This sequence joins TRBV5-4 and TRBJ2-1; TRBD2 agrees at 8 bases. The CDR3 is 15 residues long. The V and J ends lost 0 bases and 3 bases, in that order; junction bases with no gene match: 2. The germline V gene encodes CDR1 SGHNT and CDR2 YYREEE (reference sequence). The CDR3 DNA is TGTGCCAGCAGCTTGGGAGCGGGGGTCTACAATGAGCAGTTCTTC. Translation: CASSLGAGVYNEQFF.

The rearrangement links TRBV7-9 to TRBJ1-1; maybe TRBD1 (5 bases). The CDR3 runs to 15 residues. Trimming took off 4 bases at V and 2 bases at J, with 14 bases between the two ends. The germline CDR1 and CDR2 sequences are SEHNR and FQNEAQ (reference sequence). The CDR3 nucleotides are TGTGCCAGCAGCTGGGGGATCGGAATTAACACTGAAGCTTTCTTT. It specifies CASSWGIGINTEAFF.

The J gene is TRBJ1-1, the V gene TRBV14, with D uncertain. Trimming shortened V by 1 base and J by 0 bases, and 3 bases separated the two germline ends. CDR3 length: 13 amino acids. Germline CDR1 SGHDN, CDR2 FVKESK. CDR3 in amino acids: CASSQALNTEAFF. For the CDR3, the DNA is TGTGCCAGCAGCCAAGCCTTGAACACTGAAGCTTTCTTT.

There are a few counts of this clone. This chain connects TRBV7-9 to TRBJ2-2; possible D gene TRBD1, 6 bases. V was pared by 7 bases and J by 6 bases, with 9 bases between. Germline V lookup: CDR1 SEHNR, CDR2 FQNEAQ (reference sequence). This CDR3 has 12 residues. The CDR3: CASIGGPGELFF. The CDR3 DNA sequence: TGTGCCAGCATAGGGGGTCCCGGGGAGCTGTTTTTT. Looking up the rest from reference TRBV7-9 and TRBJ2-2 gives the full variable domain: DTGVSQNPRHKITKRGQNVTFRCDPISEHNRLYWYRQTLGQGPEFLTYFQNEAQLEKSRLLSDRFSAERPKGSFSTLEIQRTEQGDSAMYLCASIGGPGELFFGEGSRLTVL.

V usage is TRBV4-1 and J usage is TRBJ2-3; TRBD2 agrees at 11 bases. V was clipped by 4 bases and J by 0 bases; unmatched bases: 9. Germline V CDR1 and CDR2: MGHRA, YSYEKL. The CDR3 runs to 18 residues. The DNA for the CDR3 is TGCGCCAGCAGCCTCCCGACTAGCGGGGACGCTAGCACAGATACGCAGTATTTT. This gives the protein CASSLPTSGDASTDTQYF.

The chain employs TRBV7-9 and TRBJ1-2, with D maybe TRBD1 (6 bases). CDR3 length: 13 amino acids. The germline V and J ends were trimmed by 5 bases and 2 bases, with 9 bases remaining between them. Germline CDR1 SEHNR, CDR2 FQNEAQ (reference sequence). CDR3 residues: CASSPGTNYGYTF. The CDR3 DNA reads as TGTGCCAGCAGCCCAGGGACAAACTATGGCTACACCTTC. Supplemented by reference TRBV7-9 and TRBJ1-2, the full variable domain reads DTGVSQNPRHKITKRGQNVTFRCDPISEHNRLYWYRQTLGQGPEFLTYFQNEAQLEKSRLLSDRFSAERPKGSFSTLEIQRTEQGDSAMYLCASSPGTNYGYTFGSGTRLTVV.

This clone was detected only once. The chain couples TRBV18 to TRBJ1-5; no firm D call. CDR1 and CDR2 (germline): KGHSH, LQKENI. Trimming removed 3 bases at V and 0 bases at J, with 9 bases between. The CDR3 covers 15 residues. This CDR3 is CASSPTQNSNQPQHF. As DNA, the CDR3 is TGTGCCAGCTCACCGACCCAGAATAGCAATCAGCCCCAGCATTTT.

The chain employs TRBV29-1 and TRBJ2-5, with 7 bases lining up with TRBD2. CDR3 length: 13 amino acids. Trimming at V came to 4 bases and at J to 3 bases, leaving 5 bases not matched to a gene. From germline, CDR1 is SQVTM and CDR2 ANQGSEA. DNA of the CDR3: TGCAGCGTTGGGGCGGGAGCGGAAGAGACCCAGTACTTC. Residues: CSVGAGAEETQYF. Combining the CDR3 with reference TRBV29-1 and TRBJ2-5 gives the whole variable domain SAVISQKPSRDICQRGTSLTIQCQVDSQVTMMFWYRQQPGQSLTLIATANQGSEATYESGFVIDKFPISRPNLTFSTLTVSNMSPEDSSIYLCSVGAGAEETQYFGPGTRLLVL.

This chain joins TRBV7-9 and TRBJ1-2; D is uncertain. V lost 7 bases to trimming and J lost 6 bases, with 21 bases between them. CDR1 SEHNR and CDR2 FQNEAQ come from the germline V gene (reference sequence). CDR3 size: 15 residues. Here the CDR3 reads CASMDLGGISDGYTF. Written as DNA, the CDR3 is TGTGCCAGCATGGACCTCGGAGGGATCAGTGATGGCTACACCTTC. Looking up the rest from reference TRBV7-9 and TRBJ1-2 gives the full variable domain: DTGVSQNPRHKITKRGQNVTFRCDPISEHNRLYWYRQTLGQGPEFLTYFQNEAQLEKSRLLSDRFSAERPKGSFSTLEIQRTEQGDSAMYLCASMDLGGISDGYTFGSGTRLTVV.

The chain is built from TRBV27 and TRBJ1-4; D is unresolved. Deletions cut 5 bases from V and 6 bases from J, with 16 bases between. CDR1 MNHEY and CDR2 SMNVEV come from the germline V gene (reference sequence). The CDR3 length is 15 residues. The CDR3 reads CASSPTRAHYEKLFF. The CDR3 bases are TGTGCCAGCAGTCCTACCCGCGCGCACTATGAAAAACTGTTTTTT.

V usage is TRBV27 and J usage is TRBJ1-5; the match to TRBD1 covers 10 bases. This CDR3 has 15 residues. Trimming cost V 5 bases and J 11 bases; bases outside gene matches: 12. CDR1 and CDR2 (germline): MNHEY, SMNVEV (reference sequence). CDR3 sequence: CASSPLPGQGIAQHF. The CDR3 bases are TGTGCCAGCAGTCCCCTACCGGGACAGGGGATAGCCCAGCATTTT.

This clone was picked up a small number of times. The rearrangement joins TRBV10-2 to TRBJ1-5; TRBD1 is a possible D gene (5 bases). This CDR3 has 16 amino acids. CDR1 WSHSY and CDR2 SAAADI come from the germline V gene. Trimming pared 0 bases from V and 0 bases from J, leaving 9 bases between. The CDR3 nucleotides are TGCGCCAGCAGTGAGTCGCCAGGGAATAGCAATCAGCCCCAGCATTTT. This sequence encodes CASSESPGNSNQPQHF.

The chain links TRBV5-4 to TRBJ2-7, with TRBD2 identical over 8 bases. The germline V gene encodes CDR1 SGHNT and CDR2 YYREEE (reference sequence). This CDR3 is built from 15 residues. Trimming at V came to 3 bases and at J to 4 bases, leaving 9 bases not matched to a gene. CDR3 in amino acids: CASSSPGLGLYEQYF. The CDR3, as DNA: TGTGCCAGCAGCTCACCGGGACTAGGCTTATACGAGCAGTACTTC.